What follows are 22 T cell receptor beta chains derived from one specimen sequenced in a study of blood T cells in healthy people across ages. Alongside a J-beta primer mix, a sample-barcoded 5' primer served in a second PCR lasting roughly 7 to 12 cycles. TCRdb recomputed calls from the 5' RACE reads with MiXCR, one row per CDR3 protein. Altogether 1.8 million or so distinct CDR3 sequences are present, 35% to 50% being singletons, with the ten largest covering 20% to 25%. The sequencing input was blood. These receptors were collected from a human donor in good health.

V gene TRBV7-2 combines with J gene TRBJ2-4; 8 bases align to TRBD1. The J call is doubtful: the DNA matches TRBJ2-7 better. Germline CDR1 is SGHTA and CDR2 is FQGNSA. The CDR3 runs 14 residues. For the CDR3, the DNA is TGTGCCAGCAAGCATCAGGGGGCGCAGGGCGAGCAGTACTTC. It codes for CASKHQGAQGEQYF.

The V gene is TRBV18, the J gene TRBJ2-1, with 7 bases identical to TRBD1. This CDR3 has 15 residues. V gave up 2 bases and J gave up 4 bases; unmatched junction bases: 5. Germline assignment: CDR1 KGHSH and CDR2 LQKENI. The CDR3 DNA follows: TGTGCCAGCTCACCAATAACAGGGGTGTACAATGAGCAGTTCTTC. This sequence encodes CASSPITGVYNEQFF. Drawing the rest from reference TRBV18 and TRBJ2-1, the complete variable domain is NAGVMQNPRHLVRRRGQEARLRCSPMKGHSHVYWYRQLPEEGLKFMVYLQKENIIDESGMPKERFSAEFPKEGPSILRIQQVVRGDSAAYFCASSPITGVYNEQFFGPGTRLTVL.

The chain is built from TRBV5-1 and TRBJ2-5; tentatively, D is TRBD2 (6 bases). CDR1 and CDR2 from the germline V gene are SGHRS and YFSETQ. Trimming stripped 4 bases from V and 3 bases from J, with 19 bases between. CDR3 size: 16 residues. CDR3 protein: CASSRGNGGPEETQYF. CDR3 nucleotides: TGCGCCAGCAGCCGAGGCAACGGGGGTCCTGAAGAGACCCAGTACTTC.

This clonotype occurred a few times. The chain carries TRBV6-2 or TRBV6-3 and TRBJ1-2; no definite D call. CDR1 MNHEY and CDR2 SVGEGT come from the germline V gene. This CDR3 is 12 amino acids long. V gave up 10 bases and J gave up 3 bases, with 12 bases separating them. CDR3 DNA: TGTGCCACCAAAGTGCCGGACTATGGCTACACCTTC. Its protein product is CATKVPDYGYTF.

The V call is TRBV6-1, the J call TRBJ1-1, with D possibly being TRBD1 (5 bases). The CDR3 is 15 residues long. Germline V gene data show CDR1 as MNHNS and CDR2 as SASEGT. V was clipped by 1 base and J by 10 bases, with 19 bases between them. The CDR3 nucleotides read TGTGCCAGCAGTGAAGAGGGGAATGACATGTCGCGAGCTTTCTTT. Protein product: CASSEEGNDMSRAFF.

V usage is TRBV29-1 and J usage is TRBJ2-7, with 8 bases identical to TRBD1. Germline V gives CDR1 SQVTM, CDR2 ANQGSEA. J gave up 3 bases and V 3 bases, and 7 bases lay outside the gene matches. This CDR3 has 14 amino acids. CDR3 residues: CSVDPGTGNYEQYF. The CDR3 nucleotides read TGCAGCGTTGACCCCGGGACAGGTAACTACGAGCAGTACTTC.

The chain couples TRBV6-1 to TRBJ2-7; maybe TRBD2 (6 bases). This CDR3 is 16 amino acids long. CDR1 is MNHNS, CDR2 SASEGT, per germline. With 5 bases removed from V and 3 bases from J, the gap between germline ends came to 20 bases. The CDR3 sequence is CASSNPLSGPYYEQYF. The CDR3 region has the DNA TGTGCCAGCAGTAACCCACTAAGCGGGCCCTACTACGAGCAGTACTTC.

This clonotype was picked up a small number of times. V and J are TRBV24-1 and TRBJ2-1; D possibly uses TRBD1 or TRBD2 (5 bases each). The CDR3 is made up of 14 amino acids. Germline-derived CDR1 and CDR2 are KGHDR and SFDVKD. V lost 5 bases and J lost 2, with 9 bases in between. The CDR3 region has the DNA TGTGCCACCAGTGGGGACGCAACCTACAATGAGCAGTTCTTC. Amino acids: CATSGDATYNEQFF.

The V and J genes are TRBV5-1 and TRBJ2-7; 10 bases fit TRBD2. CDR3 length equals 16 residues. V gave up 3 bases and J gave up 0 bases; unmatched junction bases: 6. Germline loops: CDR1 SGHRS, CDR2 YFSETQ. The CDR3 DNA reads TGCGCCAGCAGCTCACACTTAGCGGGGGGCTCCTACGAGCAGTACTTC. Translated, it gives CASSSHLAGGSYEQYF.

This chain uses TRBV11-2 with TRBJ1-2, with D perhaps matching TRBD1 (5 bases). Germline loops: CDR1 SGHAT, CDR2 FQNNGV. V was cut by 2 bases and J by 4 bases, with 14 bases left in between. The length of the CDR3 is 15 residues. CDR3 DNA sequence: TGTGCCAGCAGCTTATACGCCCGGGACCCCTATGGCTACACCTTC. Its translation: CASSLYARDPYGYTF.

The J gene is TRBJ1-2, the V gene TRBV7-9; D possibly corresponds to TRBD1 (5 bases). Germline V gene sequence: CDR1 SEHNR, CDR2 FQNEAQ (reference sequence). Trimming pared 2 bases from V and 7 bases from J, leaving 14 bases between. The length of the CDR3 is 14 residues. Here the CDR3 DNA reads TGTGCCAGCAGCTTAACACAGGACCAGAGTGGCTACACCTTC. It is translated as CASSLTQDQSGYTF.

This clonotype was recorded a few times. The chain couples TRBV7-2 to TRBJ1-2; a possible D gene is TRBD1 (5 bases). This CDR3 region has 14 residues. Germline values: CDR1 SGHTA, CDR2 FQGNSA. Trimming removed 3 bases from V and 5 bases from J, with 13 bases in between. CDR3 nucleotides: TGTGCCAGCAGCTTGGACCTGACAGTGTATGGCTACACCTTC. It yields the protein CASSLDLTVYGYTF. Variable domain in full (rest from reference TRBV7-2 and TRBJ1-2): GAGVSQSPSNKVTEKGKDVELRCDPISGHTALYWYRQSLGQGLEFLIYFQGNSAPDKSGLPSDRFSAERTGGSVSTLTIQRTQQEDSAVYLCASSLDLTVYGYTFGSGTRLTVV.

V gene TRBV6-6 combines with J gene TRBJ2-7; TRBD2 might be the D (6 bases). Per the germline V gene, CDR1 is MNHNY and CDR2 is SVGAGI (reference sequence). Between the trimmed V and J ends, which lost 7 bases and 5 bases, there was a span of 15 bases. The CDR3 is 13 residues long. CDR3 residues: CASKEGLHDEQYF. Written as DNA, the CDR3 is TGTGCCAGCAAGGAGGGACTCCACGACGAGCAGTACTTC.

Comments on this clonotype: The junction differs from germline at one of its ends, possibly a read error. V gene TRBV4-2 combines with J gene TRBJ2-4; 10 nucleotides line up with TRBD1. The CDR3 is made up of 16 amino acids. Germline CDR1 reads LGHNA; CDR2 reads YNFKEQ. The CDR3 DNA reads TGTGCCAGCATCCAAGTGGGACAGGGGGCCAAAAACATTCAGTACTTC. Encoded protein: CASIQVGQGAKNIQYF.

This clonotype was counted many times. The gene calls are TRBV18 and TRBJ1-2; D is ambiguous. The CDR3 spans 13 residues. Trimming took 3 bases from V and 2 from J, leaving 7 bases between them. Germline V gives CDR1 KGHSH, CDR2 LQKENI. The CDR3 nucleotides read TGTGCCAGCTCACCCCCGGGAAACTATGGCTACACCTTC. Translation: CASSPPGNYGYTF.

This clonotype showed up just once. The rearrangement joins TRBV20-1 to TRBJ2-5; 7 nucleotides line up with TRBD2. The CDR3 runs to 16 residues. V dropped 0 bases and J dropped 2; count of bases not matched to a gene: 9. The germline CDR1 and CDR2 sequences are DFQATT and SNEGSKA (reference sequence). CDR3 nucleotides: TGCAGTGCTAGAGACCCCCGGGCGGGAGCACAAGAGACCCAGTACTTC. Its translation is CSARDPRAGAQETQYF.

A few counts support this clonotype. V usage is TRBV5-6 and J usage is TRBJ2-7; D might be TRBD1 or TRBD2, each matching 5 bases. Trimming stripped 5 bases from V and 2 bases from J, with 14 bases between. The CDR3 covers 14 residues. Germline V gene lookup returns CDR1 SGHDT and CDR2 YYEEEE. The CDR3 spells CASRGTGGAYEQYF. The CDR3 DNA reads as TGTGCCAGCAGGGGGACGGGTGGGGCCTACGAGCAGTACTTC.

The V gene is TRBV29-1, the J gene TRBJ2-6; D uncertain. The CDR3 consists of 14 residues. The V gene's germline CDR1 is SQVTM and CDR2 ANQGSEA. V lost 5 bases, J lost 2 bases, and 10 bases lay in between. The DNA for the CDR3 is TGCAGCGTTTACCGGACGACTGGGGCCAACGTCCTGACTTTC. Its translation is CSVYRTTGANVLTF.

V gene TRBV7-2 combines with J gene TRBJ1-6; D is unresolved. Trimming pared 1 base from V and 9 bases from J, leaving 19 bases between. Per the germline V gene, CDR1 is SGHTA and CDR2 is FQGNSA. The CDR3 is 17 amino acids. As DNA, the CDR3 is TGTGCCAGCAGCTTAGGGCCCCCCACATTATCGGGTTCACCCCTCCACTTT. As protein: CASSLGPPTLSGSPLHF.

This chain joins TRBV6-2 or TRBV6-3 and TRBJ2-7; possible D gene TRBD1, 6 bases. The CDR3 covers 15 residues. Deletions cut 2 bases from V and 3 bases from J, with 14 bases between. Per the germline V gene, CDR1 is MNHEY and CDR2 is SVGEGT. CDR3 sequence reads: CASSYGRGVGYEQYF. The CDR3 DNA is TGTGCCAGCAGTTACGGCAGGGGTGTAGGCTACGAGCAGTACTTC.

The rearrangement links TRBV6-2 or TRBV6-3 to TRBJ2-5, with TRBD2 matching 7 bases. CDR1 and CDR2 from the germline V gene are MNHEY and SVGEGT. Trimming at V came to 10 bases and at J to 4 bases, leaving 21 bases not matched to a gene. This CDR3 spans 17 amino acids. Written as DNA, the CDR3 is TGTGCCAACAGCCCGGGTGCTCGCGGGGGATGGCCAGAGACCCAGTACTTC. This translates into CANSPGARGGWPETQYF.

The chain couples TRBV21-1 to TRBJ2-4; the table names TRBD2, a call not compared with the DNA. The assigned J gene may be wrong: the sequence end matches TRBJ2-7 better. TRBV21-1 is a known pseudogene. The CDR3 loop spans 18 amino acids. The CDR3 loop is CASSKKKSFQAGTYEQYF. The CDR3 DNA sequence: TGTGCCAGCAGCAAAAAAAAGTCCTTCCAAGCGGGAACCTACGAGCAGTACTTC.